This T cell receptor beta chain was captured by sequencing in a study of memory CD8 T cells in hepatitis C reinfection. Study-level information: Between 55 and 20 weeks before reinfection detection, pre-reinfection samples were drawn. Study-wide results and limits: Only five donors prevented definitive conclusions about public clonotypes.

In regard to this clone: Its antigen is not known.

The repertoire was sequenced with immunoSEQ multiplex PCR; TCRdb's copy has only in-frame clones and lacks some. The table includes approximately 50,000 clones, roughly 91% detected once. The germline V gene encodes CDR1 ENHRY and CDR2 SYGVKD. The CDR3 is made up of 16 amino acids. V shed 0 bases and J 6 bases; nucleotides not matched to a gene: 4. The time point here: pre-reinfection, 55 to 20 weeks before reinfection detection. The sorted cells went straight to TCR sequencing with no prior in vitro expansion. The sequenced sample consisted of naive CD8+ T cells sorted from blood. The rearrangement uses TRBV10-3 and TRBJ2-2; 10 bases match TRBD2. The TCR comes from a man between 18 and 29 years old with hepatitis C virus infection. CDR3 sequence: CAISESGTSEAGELFF. For the CDR3, the DNA is TGTGCCATCAGTGAGTCTGGGACTAGCGAAGCCGGGGAGCTGTTTTTT.